This T cell receptor beta chain appears in the sequencing data of a study of blood T cell repertoires in COVID-19. Study-wide context: From T cells, B-cell-depleted T cells, or PBMCs came the material, which was cDNA or gDNA.

Per the germline V gene, CDR1 is MDHEN and CDR2 is SYDVKM. V shed 7 bases and J 4 bases; nucleotides not matched to a gene: 5. This CDR3 is built from 13 residues. Generated by immunoSEQ multiplex PCR, the TCRdb table keeps only in-frame clones and is missing some. This sample has approximately 200,000 clones, with 88% found just once. The V call is TRBV28, the J call TRBJ2-3, with 7 bases fitting TRBD2. The material sequenced was peripheral blood. This TCR derives from a woman between 25 and 40 years old with acute or convalescent COVID-19. CDR3: CASNSGNSDTQYF. The CDR3 nucleotides are TGTGCCAGCAACAGCGGGAACTCAGATACGCAGTATTTT. Drawing the rest from reference TRBV28 and TRBJ2-3, the complete variable domain is DVKVTQSSRYLVKRTGEKVFLECVQDMDHENMFWYRQDPGLGLRLIYFSYDVKMKEKGDIPEGYSVSREKKERFSLILESASTNQTSMYLCASNSGNSDTQYFGPGTRLTVL.